Below are 30 T cell receptor beta chains sequenced from a single sample in a study of molecular identifiers for immune sequencing clone quantification. TCRdb re-called the PCR reads with MiXCR, one entry per CDR3 protein. The sample consists of some 650,000 distinct CDR3 sequences, about 20% of them appearing once. Material for sequencing was naive CD8+ T cells from blood, with Jurkat cell RNA spiked in. This sample's subset: FACS-sorted CD8+CD4-CCR7+CD45RA+ naive T cells. The receptors here all came from a human donor in good health. Some libraries in this study had Jurkat cell RNA spiked in.

This rearrangement joins TRBV27 to TRBJ2-7, with D maybe TRBD2 (6 bases). V was trimmed by 5 bases and J by 0 bases, leaving 14 bases between them. The CDR3 covers 15 residues. Germline CDR1 and CDR2: MNHEY and SMNVEV (reference sequence). CDR3 amino acids: CASSPQPTSSYEQYF. In nucleotides, the CDR3 is TGTGCCAGCAGTCCTCAGCCGACTAGCTCCTACGAGCAGTACTTC.

Details on this clonotype: Given a much more abundant clone one base away, this may be a read error. V is TRBV12-3 or TRBV12-4 and J is TRBJ1-4; D is possibly TRBD1 (6 bases). The V and J ends lost 5 bases and 10 bases respectively, with 14 bases between them. CDR3 length equals 13 residues. This CDR3 reads CASSDRFDGKLFF. As DNA, the CDR3 is TGTGCCAGCAGTGACAGGTTCGATGGAAAACTGTTTTTT.

This clonotype was seen at least ten times. The J gene is TRBJ1-5, the V gene TRBV4-3; no definite D call. Germline CDR1 LGHNA, CDR2 YSLEER. V was shortened by 0 bases and J by 5 bases, with 8 bases between the two germline ends. The CDR3 covers 14 residues. In DNA, the CDR3 is TGCGCCAGCAGCCAAGATCTAGGCTATCAGCCCCAGCATTTT. As protein: CASSQDLGYQPQHF.

This clonotype was seen ten or more times. V gene TRBV5-4 combines with J gene TRBJ2-3; a possible D gene is TRBD2 (7 bases). The CDR3 contains 15 residues. Germline V gene sequence: CDR1 SGHNT, CDR2 YYREEE (reference sequence). The V gene lost 4 bases and the J gene lost 1 base, with 13 bases spanning the gap. The CDR3: CASSPRRGRTDTQYF. For the CDR3, the DNA is TGTGCCAGCAGCCCTCGGCGGGGGCGCACAGATACGCAGTATTTT.

The table lists this clonotype with a few counts. The rearrangement links TRBV29-1 to TRBJ1-2, with TRBD1 matching over 9 bases. This CDR3 is built from 11 residues. The V segment lost 8 bases and the J segment 6 bases; nucleotides outside the gene matches: 4. The germline V gene encodes CDR1 SQVTM and CDR2 ANQGSEA. The CDR3 nucleotides read TGCAGCTCAAGGACAGGGGATGGCTACACCTTC. The encoded protein is CSSRTGDGYTF.

The chain is built from TRBV7-9 and TRBJ2-7; 10 bases are a match to TRBD2. The V gene's germline CDR1 is SEHNR and CDR2 FQNEAQ (reference sequence). Unmatched junction bases numbered 4, after V lost 2 bases and J lost 0 bases. The CDR3 consists of 16 residues. CDR3 region: CASSLLGLASSYEQYF. CDR3 nucleotides: TGTGCCAGCAGCTTATTGGGACTAGCGAGCTCCTACGAGCAGTACTTC. Combining the CDR3 with reference TRBV7-9 and TRBJ2-7 gives the whole variable domain DTGVSQNPRHKITKRGQNVTFRCDPISEHNRLYWYRQTLGQGPEFLTYFQNEAQLEKSRLLSDRFSAERPKGSFSTLEIQRTEQGDSAMYLCASSLLGLASSYEQYFGPGTRLTVT.

This clonotype was seen repeatedly, ten times or more. The chain joins TRBV29-1 to TRBJ2-3, with 8 nucleotides matching TRBD2. Trimming removed 8 bases from V and 3 bases from J; junction bases left unmatched: 19. Germline values: CDR1 SQVTM, CDR2 ANQGSEA. This CDR3 spans 17 amino acids. CDR3 bases: TGCAGCTTGAAATCGGCGGGAGGTTGGGTCGGGACAGATACGCAGTATTTT. As protein: CSLKSAGGWVGTDTQYF.

This clonotype was detected many times. V is TRBV7-9 and J is TRBJ1-1, with a weak D call TRBD1 (6 bases). Germline V lookup: CDR1 SEHNR, CDR2 FQNEAQ (reference sequence). Trimming took 2 bases from V and 7 from J, leaving 11 bases between them. The CDR3 sequence is 13 residues long. CDR3 sequence reads: CASSLQGTYEAFF. The CDR3 DNA sequence: TGTGCCAGCAGCTTACAGGGGACGTATGAAGCTTTCTTT.

This sequence joins TRBV27 and TRBJ2-5; 8 nucleotides align to TRBD2. V lost 4 bases and J lost 2; bases outside the gene matches: 9. Germline loops: CDR1 MNHEY, CDR2 SMNVEV (reference sequence). This CDR3 has 16 residues. The CDR3 nucleotides read TGTGCCAGCAGTTCTTCAGCGGGGGACGGACAAGAGACCCAGTACTTC. It encodes CASSSSAGDGQETQYF.

This clonotype was seen at least ten times. CDR3 DNA sequence: TGTGCCTGGAGTACGAGCGGGGGGGCAACAGATACGCAGTATTTT. It translates to CAWSTSGGATDTQYF. The V gene is TRBV30, the J gene TRBJ2-3, with 10 positions matching TRBD2. The CDR3 sequence is 15 residues long. V lost 2 bases to trimming and J lost 3 bases; unmatched junction nucleotides: 5. Germline V gene lookup returns CDR1 GTSNPN and CDR2 SVGIG (reference sequence).

The chain employs TRBV12-3 or TRBV12-4 and TRBJ2-1; 9 nucleotides line up with TRBD1. With V trimmed by 1 base and J by 3 bases, 7 bases remained unmatched. The CDR3 contains 17 residues. CDR3 sequence (DNA): TGTGCCAGCAGTTTAGTATCCGGGACAGGGTACTACAATGAGCAGTTCTTC. Its protein is CASSLVSGTGYYNEQFF.

Points on this clonotype: A much larger clone differs by one base, so this may be a read error. V is TRBV29-1 and J is TRBJ2-7; D is unclear. This CDR3 has 12 residues. The V gene's germline CDR1 is SQVTM and CDR2 ANQGSEA. The germline V and J ends were trimmed by 5 bases and 3 bases, with 11 bases remaining between them. The CDR3 nucleotides read TGCAGCGTTTCCGCCTCCTTCTACGAGCAGTACTTC. It is translated as CSVSASFYEQYF.

In regard to this clonotype: With a much larger clone just one base away, this may be a read error. The chain joins TRBV5-3 to TRBJ2-2; TRBD1 matches at 10 bases. TRBV5-3 is reported as an ORF; its role is uncertain. CDR3 size: 17 residues. The CDR3 DNA is TGTGCCAGCAGATCGGTGGAGGGACAGGGGAACACCGGGGAGCCGTTTTTT. Translation gives CASRSVEGQGNTGEPFF.

This rearrangement joins TRBV7-9 to TRBJ2-7, with TRBD2 matching over 12 bases. The CDR3 runs to 19 residues. The germline V gene encodes CDR1 SEHNR and CDR2 FQNEAQ (reference sequence). The trim removed 4 bases at V and 0 bases at J, leaving 13 bases unmatched. CDR3 sequence reads: CASSSKEGLAGLSSYEQYF. CDR3 DNA: TGTGCCAGCAGCTCAAAGGAGGGACTAGCGGGTTTGAGCTCCTACGAGCAGTACTTC.

This clonotype has ten or more counts. This sequence joins TRBV4-3 and TRBJ2-7; D is perhaps TRBD2 (7 bases). This CDR3 is built from 17 residues. Trimming removed 0 bases at V and 2 bases at J, with 17 bases between. Per the germline V gene, CDR1 is LGHNA and CDR2 is YSLEER. The CDR3 DNA reads TGCGCCAGCAGCCAAGATAGGGGGACTACCGAGCCCTACGAGCAGTACTTC. Its protein is CASSQDRGTTEPYEQYF.

This clonotype showed up many times. The CDR3 reads CASSQDPTSGRASTQYF. For the CDR3, the DNA is TGTGCCAGCAGCCAAGACCCAACTAGCGGGAGGGCCAGCACGCAGTATTTT. The chain uses TRBV4-2 and TRBJ2-3; 13 bases map to TRBD2. V was clipped by 0 bases and J by 9 bases; unmatched bases: 9. CDR3 length: 17 amino acids. Germline values: CDR1 LGHNA, CDR2 YNFKEQ.

In the case of this clonotype: A read error may account for a junction end that differs from germline. The V call is TRBV5-3, the J call TRBJ1-3; tentative D call: TRBD1 (5 bases). TRBV5-3 is noted as an ORF with a role that remains uncertain. CDR3 length: 15 residues. CDR3 region: CASSSAGLSGNTIYF. The CDR3 DNA is TGTGCCAGCAGCTCGGCAGGGCTTTCGGGAAACACCATATATTTT.

A word on this clonotype: A much larger clone lies a single base off, so this may be a read error. J is TRBJ2-3 and V is TRBV5-3; 7 nucleotides line up with TRBD1. TRBV5-3 is sorted into the ORF group, with uncertain function. The length of the CDR3 is 13 residues. The CDR3 loop reads CASSRGQSDMQYF. The CDR3 nucleotides are TGTGCCAGCAGCAGGGGACAGAGTGATATGCAGTATTTT.

The chain couples TRBV11-3 to TRBJ2-1; possibly TRBD2 for D (6 bases). This CDR3 has 14 residues. V lost 0 bases and J 9 bases, leaving 12 bases between the germline ends. Germline loops: CDR1 SGHNT, CDR2 YENEEA. The DNA for the CDR3 is TGTGCCAGCAGCTTAGACCATCTAGCGAGTGAGCAGTTCTTC. Its protein is CASSLDHLASEQFF.

A note on this clonotype: At one of its ends the junction is not consistent with the germline gene, which may arise from a read error. This chain connects TRBV7-9 to TRBJ2-3; D possibly corresponds to TRBD1 (6 bases). Looked up from germline, CDR1 is SEHNR and CDR2 is FQNEAQ (reference sequence). CDR3 length: 14 residues. This CDR3 is CASSSLTGGDAQYF. CDR3 nucleotides: TGTGCCAGCAGTTCTTTGACAGGTGGAGATGCGCAGTATTTT.

The chain employs TRBV16 and TRBJ1-1, with D uncertain. The V end was cut by 3 bases, the J end by 4 bases, with 15 bases between. The CDR3 sequence is 15 residues long. CDR1 is KGHSY and CDR2 is FQNENV in the germline V gene. CDR3 nucleotide sequence: TGTGCCAGCAGCCATGGCCCGGGTTTGCCCACTGAAGCTTTCTTT. Its translation: CASSHGPGLPTEAFF.

This clonotype was seen a few times. This rearrangement joins TRBV5-1 to TRBJ2-1; D perhaps matches TRBD1 (5 bases). CDR3 length equals 13 residues. The germline V gene has CDR1 SGHRS and CDR2 YFSETQ. V shed 0 bases and J shed 9 bases, with 10 bases lying between them. The CDR3 loop reads CASSLAAGSEQFF. For the CDR3, the DNA is TGCGCCAGCAGCTTGGCGGCAGGGTCTGAGCAGTTCTTC.

Points on this clonotype: Just one base apart from a much larger clone, this may be a read error. The chain is built from TRBV4-1 and TRBJ2-7, with D possibly TRBD2 on 6 matching bases. CDR1 is MGHRA and CDR2 is YSYEKL in the germline V gene. The CDR3 length is 15 residues. V lost 3 bases, J lost 2 bases, and 14 bases lay in between. The chain's CDR3 is CASSQPGLGPYEQYF. CDR3 nucleotides: TGCGCCAGCAGCCAGCCGGGACTGGGGCCCTACGAGCAGTACTTC.

A note on this clonotype: This may stem from a read error, because a much larger clone lies one nucleotide away. The rearrangement links TRBV11-2 to TRBJ2-3, with TRBD2 matching 8 bases. The CDR3 totals 16 residues. CDR1 and CDR2 (germline): SGHAT, FQNNGV. With V trimmed by 5 bases and J by 2 bases, 9 bases remained unmatched. The CDR3 DNA is TGTGCCAGCAGCCCCTCGGGCGGGGGGCTCACAGATACGCAGTATTTT. Translated, it gives CASSPSGGGLTDTQYF.

The chain couples TRBV19 to TRBJ1-1; 8 nucleotides line up with TRBD1. The CDR3 loop spans 14 amino acids. Germline CDR1 and CDR2: LNHDA and SQIVND (reference sequence). V dropped 3 bases and J dropped 6; count of bases not matched to a gene: 6. The CDR3 reads CASSIQTGEAEAFF. The CDR3 DNA reads as TGTGCCAGTAGTATTCAGACAGGGGAGGCTGAAGCTTTCTTT.

This clonotype was recorded at least ten times. The rearrangement uses TRBV7-9 and TRBJ2-7; no firm D call. CDR3 length: 12 amino acids. Germline V gives CDR1 SEHNR, CDR2 FQNEAQ (reference sequence). Trimming took 5 bases from V and 4 from J, leaving 9 bases between them. The DNA of the CDR3 is TGTGCCAGCAGCGGAACCGCATACGAGCAGTACTTC. Its translation: CASSGTAYEQYF.

V usage is TRBV20-1 and J usage is TRBJ2-7, with D possibly TRBD2 on 7 matching bases. The V and J ends lost 0 bases and 5 bases respectively, with 14 bases between them. Germline CDR1 DFQATT, CDR2 SNEGSKA (reference sequence). The CDR3 extends over 14 amino acids. The CDR3 sequence is CSARDPGGRDEQYF. The CDR3 DNA is TGCAGTGCTAGAGATCCGGGGGGCAGGGACGAGCAGTACTTC.

In its sample, this clonotype was seen many times. This chain links TRBV28 with TRBJ2-7, with 9 positions matching TRBD1. The CDR3 length is 14 residues. The germline gives CDR1 MDHEN, CDR2 SYDVKM. After removal of 8 bases from V and 6 bases from J, the junction contained 11 bases not matched to a gene. The CDR3 reads CASVPRDRGTEQYF. The DNA for the CDR3 is TGTGCCAGCGTCCCCCGAGACAGGGGGACCGAGCAGTACTTC.

This clonotype was detected ten times or more. The V call is TRBV29-1, the J call TRBJ2-4; 8 nucleotides match TRBD1. V lost 4 bases to trimming and J lost 0 bases; unmatched junction nucleotides: 5. The CDR3 spans 15 residues. Germline assignment: CDR1 SQVTM and CDR2 ANQGSEA. In nucleotides, the CDR3 is TGCAGCGTTGCGGACAGGGACGTAGCCAAAAACATTCAGTACTTC. This codes for CSVADRDVAKNIQYF.

The chain joins TRBV4-1 to TRBJ2-1; D tentatively fits TRBD1 or TRBD2 (5 bases each). Trimming left V 4 bases short and J 5 bases short, with 12 bases between. Germline-derived CDR1 and CDR2 are MGHRA and YSYEKL. This CDR3 spans 14 amino acids. This CDR3 reads CASSPWDQHNEQFF. CDR3 nucleotides: TGCGCCAGCAGCCCTTGGGACCAACACAATGAGCAGTTCTTC.